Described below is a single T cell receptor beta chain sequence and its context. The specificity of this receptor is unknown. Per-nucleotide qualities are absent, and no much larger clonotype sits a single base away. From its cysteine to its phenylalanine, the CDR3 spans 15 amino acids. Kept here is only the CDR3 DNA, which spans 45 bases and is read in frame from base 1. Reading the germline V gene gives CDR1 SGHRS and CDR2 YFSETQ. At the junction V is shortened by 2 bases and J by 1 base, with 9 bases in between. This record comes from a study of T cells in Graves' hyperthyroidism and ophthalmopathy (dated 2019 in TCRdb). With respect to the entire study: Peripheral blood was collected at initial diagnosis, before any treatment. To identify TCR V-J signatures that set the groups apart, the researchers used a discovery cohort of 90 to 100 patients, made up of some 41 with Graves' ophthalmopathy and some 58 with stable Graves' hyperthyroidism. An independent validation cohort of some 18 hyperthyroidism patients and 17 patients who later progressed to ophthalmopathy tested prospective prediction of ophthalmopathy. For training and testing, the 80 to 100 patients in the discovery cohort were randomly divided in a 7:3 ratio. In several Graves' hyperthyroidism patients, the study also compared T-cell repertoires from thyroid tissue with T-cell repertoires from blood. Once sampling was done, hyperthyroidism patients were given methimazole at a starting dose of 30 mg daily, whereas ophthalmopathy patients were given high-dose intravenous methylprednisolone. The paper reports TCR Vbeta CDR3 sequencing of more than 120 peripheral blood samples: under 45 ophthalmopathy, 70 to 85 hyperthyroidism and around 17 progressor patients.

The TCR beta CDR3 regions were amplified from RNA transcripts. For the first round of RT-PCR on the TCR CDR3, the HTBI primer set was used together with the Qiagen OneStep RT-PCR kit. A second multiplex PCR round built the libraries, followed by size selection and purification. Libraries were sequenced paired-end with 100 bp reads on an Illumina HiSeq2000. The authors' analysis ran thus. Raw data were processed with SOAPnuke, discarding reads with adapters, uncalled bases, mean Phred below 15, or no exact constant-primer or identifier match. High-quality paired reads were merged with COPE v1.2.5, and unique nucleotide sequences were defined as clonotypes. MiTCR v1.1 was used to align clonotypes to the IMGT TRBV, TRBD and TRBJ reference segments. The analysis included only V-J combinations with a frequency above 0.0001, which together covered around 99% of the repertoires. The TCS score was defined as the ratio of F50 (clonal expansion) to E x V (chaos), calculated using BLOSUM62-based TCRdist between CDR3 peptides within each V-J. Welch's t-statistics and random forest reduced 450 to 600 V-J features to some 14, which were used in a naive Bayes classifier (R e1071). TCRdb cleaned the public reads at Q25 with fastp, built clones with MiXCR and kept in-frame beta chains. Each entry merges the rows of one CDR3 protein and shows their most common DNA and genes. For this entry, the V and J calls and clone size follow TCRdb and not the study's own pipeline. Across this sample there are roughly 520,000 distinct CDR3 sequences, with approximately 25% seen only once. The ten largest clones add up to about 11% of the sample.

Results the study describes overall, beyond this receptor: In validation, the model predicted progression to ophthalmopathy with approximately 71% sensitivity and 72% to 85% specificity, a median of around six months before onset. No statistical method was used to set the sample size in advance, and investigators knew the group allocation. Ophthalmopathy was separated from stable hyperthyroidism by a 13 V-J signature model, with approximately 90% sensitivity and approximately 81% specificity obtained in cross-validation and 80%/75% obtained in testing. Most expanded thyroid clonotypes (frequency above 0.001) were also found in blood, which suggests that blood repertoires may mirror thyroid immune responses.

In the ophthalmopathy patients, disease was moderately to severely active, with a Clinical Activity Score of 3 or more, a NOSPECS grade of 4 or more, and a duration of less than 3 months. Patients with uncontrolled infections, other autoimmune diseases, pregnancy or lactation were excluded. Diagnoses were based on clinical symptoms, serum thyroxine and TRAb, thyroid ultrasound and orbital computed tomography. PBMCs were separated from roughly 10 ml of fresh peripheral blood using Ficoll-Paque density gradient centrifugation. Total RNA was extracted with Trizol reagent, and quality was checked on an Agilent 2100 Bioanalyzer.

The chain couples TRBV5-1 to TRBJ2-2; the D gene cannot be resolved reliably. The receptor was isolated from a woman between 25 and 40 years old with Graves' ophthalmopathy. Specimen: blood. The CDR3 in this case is CASSLGVENTGELFF. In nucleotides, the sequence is TGCGCCAGCAGCTTAGGCGTTGAGAACACCGGGGAGCTGTTTTTT. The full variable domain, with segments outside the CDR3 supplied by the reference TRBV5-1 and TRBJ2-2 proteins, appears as KAGVTQTPRYLIKTRGQQVTLSCSPISGHRSVSWYQQTPGQGLQFLFEYFSETQRNKGNFPGRFSGRQFSNSRSEMNVSTLELGDSALYLCASSLGVENTGELFFGEGSRLTVL.